The 27 T cell receptor beta chains below were found in one sample sequenced in a study of shared clonotypes between healthy human individuals. Clones were sequenced by immunoSEQ multiplex PCR, and TCRdb holds only the in-frame ones, with some missing. The table has about 2.4 million clones, 85% to 95% seen once. Sequenced input: naive CD4+ T cells sorted from blood. This sample's subset: CD45RA+ positively selected. The receptor source for this set is a man aged 18 to 30 in good health.

As to this clone: This sample includes further DNA sequences coding for the same CDR3. The chain joins TRBV5-1 to TRBJ2-3; TRBD2 aligns across 7 bases. Germline values: CDR1 SGHRS, CDR2 YFSETQ. Trimming took 0 bases from V and 1 from J; bases not matched to a gene: 2. The CDR3 loop spans 15 amino acids. The CDR3 spells CASSLGGRGTDTQYF. In DNA form, the CDR3 reads TGCGCCAGCAGCTTGGGAGGGAGGGGCACAGATACGCAGTATTTT.

About this clone itself: This same CDR3 is encoded by further DNA sequences in the sample. The V call is TRBV18, the J call TRBJ2-7; 8 positions match TRBD1. The trim removed 4 bases at V and 0 bases at J, leaving 2 bases unmatched. CDR1 is KGHSH and CDR2 is LQKENI in the germline V gene. CDR3 size: 14 residues. CDR3 in amino acids: CASSRGQGSYEQYF. For the CDR3, the DNA is TGTGCCAGCTCACGTGGACAGGGCTCCTACGAGCAGTACTTC.

This clone was found a few times. The V gene is TRBV5-3, the J gene TRBJ1-5; no firm D call. TRBV5-3 is flagged as an ORF with uncertain function. The CDR3 spans 15 residues. The V gene lost 10 bases and the J gene lost 0 bases, with 17 bases spanning the gap. The CDR3 region has the DNA TGTGCCTACCGGGCATCGGATCATAGCAATCAGCCCCAGCATTTT. Its protein is CAYRASDHSNQPQHF.

The CDR3 protein is CASSPRGLETQYF. In nucleotides, the CDR3 is TGTGCCAGCAGCCCACGGGGACTAGAGACCCAGTACTTC. This rearrangement joins TRBV6-5 to TRBJ2-5, with D possibly being TRBD2 (6 bases). Between the trimmed V and J ends, which lost 6 bases and 4 bases, there was a span of 12 bases. In germline, CDR1 is MNHEY, CDR2 SVGAGI. The CDR3 spans 13 residues.

This sequence joins TRBV2 and TRBJ2-5, with D possibly matching TRBD2 (5 bases). This CDR3 comprises 12 residues. CDR1 is SNHLY and CDR2 is FYNNEI in the germline V gene. V lost 7 bases and J 1 base, leaving 7 bases between the germline ends. CDR3 DNA sequence: TGTGCCAGCACAGCGGCCCAAGAGACCCAGTACTTC. It yields the protein CASTAAQETQYF.

This clone has a single count. The chain employs TRBV4-1 and TRBJ1-2; TRBD1 is a possible D gene (5 bases). CDR3 length: 13 amino acids. Trimming stripped 3 bases from V and 7 bases from J, with 12 bases between. The germline gives CDR1 MGHRA, CDR2 YSYEKL. As DNA, the CDR3 is TGCGCCAGCAGCCAGGCAGGGTTTAGTGGCTACACCTTC. Translated: CASSQAGFSGYTF.

The V and J genes are TRBV25-1 and TRBJ2-1; no clear D gene. This CDR3 has 14 amino acids. Germline CDR1 reads MGHDK; CDR2 reads SYGVNS. V was shortened by 10 bases and J by 7 bases, with 20 bases between the two germline ends. CDR3 sequence: CATARASQRNEQFF. In nucleotides, the CDR3 is TGTGCCACCGCCCGAGCTAGTCAGAGGAATGAGCAGTTCTTC.

On this clone: Other nucleotide sequences in the sample specify the same CDR3. J is TRBJ2-3 and V is TRBV5-6, with D hard to call. V lost 2 bases and J 6 bases, leaving 4 bases between the germline ends. CDR1 and CDR2 (germline): SGHDT, YYEEEE. The CDR3 is made up of 11 amino acids. The CDR3 region has the DNA TGTGCCAGCAGCTTCGAGGATACGCAGTATTTT. Encoded protein: CASSFEDTQYF.

This clone was counted a single time. The CDR3 spells CASSHRLAGQGFEQYF. Written as DNA, the CDR3 is TGCGCCAGCAGTCACCGCCTCGCGGGACAGGGATTCGAGCAGTACTTC. This sequence joins TRBV23-1 and TRBJ2-7; the match to TRBD1 covers 9 bases. Being an ORF, TRBV23-1 has a function that is uncertain. Germline trimming cut 3 bases from V and 6 bases from J; bases unmatched to any gene: 12. CDR3 size: 16 residues.

Comment on this clone: Other DNA variants within this sample encode the same CDR3. The J gene is TRBJ1-1, the V gene TRBV19, with TRBD1 identical over 7 bases. From germline, CDR1 is LNHDA and CDR2 SQIVND (reference sequence). The CDR3 spans 14 residues. V shed 7 bases, J shed 0 bases, and the junction held 5 bases outside the gene matches. The CDR3 nucleotides read TGTGCCAGTACCCGGGACAGAATGAACACTGAAGCTTTCTTT. As protein: CASTRDRMNTEAFF.

The chain employs TRBV19 and TRBJ2-3; tentatively, D is TRBD1 or TRBD2 (5 bases each). V was cut by 3 bases and J by 11 bases, with 9 bases left in between. The CDR3 loop spans 11 amino acids. Germline CDR1 and CDR2: LNHDA and SQIVND (reference sequence). The CDR3 reads CASSMGVEQYF. The CDR3 DNA sequence: TGTGCCAGTAGTATGGGGGTCGAGCAGTATTTT. The whole variable domain, remainder taken from reference TRBV19 and TRBJ2-3, is DGGITQSPKYLFRKEGQNVTLSCEQNLNHDAMYWYRQDPGQGLRLIYYSQIVNDFQKGDIAEGYSVSREKKESFPLTVTSAQKNPTAFYLCASSMGVEQYFGPGTRLTVL.

The chain combines TRBV6-5 with TRBJ1-2, with TRBD1 matching 9 bases. The CDR3 length is 13 residues. Germline V gene data show CDR1 as MNHEY and CDR2 as SVGAGI. V lost 6 bases, J lost 6 bases, and 5 bases stayed unmatched. The CDR3 DNA reads TGTGCCAGCAGGCGGGACAGGGCGGATGGCTACACCTTC. It specifies CASRRDRADGYTF.

The V gene is TRBV28, the J gene TRBJ2-1; 8 nucleotides align to TRBD1. The CDR3 contains 13 residues. V trimming: 7 bases; J trimming: 8 bases; junction bases outside the gene matches: 7. CDR1 and CDR2 (germline): MDHEN, SYDVKM. The CDR3 region is CASIGQGHYEQFF. The CDR3 nucleotides are TGTGCCAGCATCGGACAGGGTCACTATGAGCAGTTCTTC.

This clone occurred once. This chain's CDR3 is CASSSRVTDTQYF. The CDR3 coding sequence is TGTGCCAGCAGTTCAAGGGTTACAGATACGCAGTATTTT. This chain joins TRBV28 and TRBJ2-3; D gene unclear. Trimming stripped 4 bases from V and 3 bases from J, with 8 bases between. The CDR3 contains 13 residues. Germline V gene sequence: CDR1 MDHEN, CDR2 SYDVKM.

This clone appeared a single time. The chain combines TRBV13 with TRBJ2-7; a possible D gene is TRBD1 (6 bases). Deletions cut 4 bases from V and 0 bases from J, with 13 bases between. This CDR3 comprises 15 residues. Germline V gene lookup returns CDR1 PRHDT and CDR2 FYEKMQ (reference sequence). The CDR3 protein is CASSYGTRSSYEQYF. Here the CDR3 DNA reads TGTGCCAGCAGCTACGGGACACGGAGCTCCTACGAGCAGTACTTC.

The V and J genes are TRBV19 and TRBJ2-6; 7 positions match TRBD1. This CDR3 contains 17 residues. Germline-derived CDR1 and CDR2 are LNHDA and SQIVND (reference sequence). With 3 bases clipped from V and 3 bases from J, the junction kept 8 bases outside the gene matches. Here the CDR3 reads CASSISPGGSGANVLTF. The CDR3 nucleotides are TGTGCCAGTAGTATTAGCCCAGGGGGAAGTGGGGCCAACGTCCTGACTTTC.

The genes are TRBV6-5 and TRBJ1-2; 7 bases match TRBD1. The CDR3 covers 14 residues. J was trimmed by 8 bases and V by 5 bases; bases with no gene match: 11. CDR1 and CDR2 (germline): MNHEY, SVGAGI. As DNA, the CDR3 is TGTGCCAGCAGTCCTCGAACGGGACAGAAAGGCTACACCTTC. This codes for CASSPRTGQKGYTF.

This clone was counted once. V is TRBV30 and J is TRBJ1-1; D might be TRBD1 (5 bases). This CDR3 contains 13 residues. Germline lookup yields CDR1 GTSNPN and CDR2 SVGIG (reference sequence). Deletions cut 5 bases from V and 3 bases from J, with 13 bases between. The CDR3 here is CAWAGRADTEAFF. In DNA, the CDR3 is TGTGCCTGGGCAGGGCGGGCGGACACTGAAGCTTTCTTT.

The count of this clone is one. V usage is TRBV5-1 and J usage is TRBJ2-2; possibly TRBD2 for D (6 bases). This CDR3 has 16 amino acids. CDR1 and CDR2 (germline): SGHRS, YFSETQ. Deletions cut 4 bases from V and 0 bases from J, with 13 bases between. The CDR3 reads CASSPTSSSNTGELFF. The CDR3, as DNA: TGCGCCAGCAGCCCGACTAGTTCATCGAACACCGGGGAGCTGTTTTTT.

The chain recombines TRBV11-2 with TRBJ1-5, with D possibly matching TRBD1 (5 bases). The CDR3 length is 14 residues. The V end was cut by 1 base, the J end by 4 bases, with 8 bases between. In germline, CDR1 is SGHAT, CDR2 FQNNGV. The CDR3 bases are TGTGCCAGCAGCTTAGTGGCAGGGAATCAGCCCCAGCATTTT. It yields the protein CASSLVAGNQPQHF.

The rearrangement joins TRBV7-9 to TRBJ1-2; D call uncertain. Germline CDR1 SEHNR, CDR2 FQNEAQ (reference sequence). This CDR3 is 16 amino acids long. V lost 5 bases and J 7 bases, leaving 23 bases between the germline ends. CDR3 in DNA: TGTGCCAGCAGCCTCCAGTTGGTGCACAAACTGGGTGGCTACACCTTC. Amino acids: CASSLQLVHKLGGYTF. The full variable domain, in which reference TRBV7-9 and TRBJ1-2 provide the parts outside the CDR3, is DTGVSQNPRHKITKRGQNVTFRCDPISEHNRLYWYRQTLGQGPEFLTYFQNEAQLEKSRLLSDRFSAERPKGSFSTLEIQRTEQGDSAMYLCASSLQLVHKLGGYTFGSGTRLTVV.

This chain joins TRBV6-5 and TRBJ2-7; perhaps D is TRBD1 or TRBD2 (5 bases each). Trimming removed 2 bases at V and 6 bases at J, with 20 bases between. Germline V CDR1 and CDR2: MNHEY, SVGAGI. CDR3 length: 16 amino acids. The CDR3 coding sequence is TGTGCCAGCAGTTACGCGGCAGGACGGGGAAGGGGCGAGCAGTACTTC. Residues: CASSYAAGRGRGEQYF.

This clone occurred once. The same CDR3 can be traced to other DNA sequences in this sample. The chain has TRBV2 and TRBJ1-1; a possible D gene is TRBD1 (5 bases). Germline lookup yields CDR1 SNHLY and CDR2 FYNNEI. With 7 bases removed from V and 0 bases from J, the gap between germline ends came to 9 bases. The CDR3 contains 13 residues. The CDR3 protein is CASTLTVNTEAFF. Here the CDR3 DNA reads TGTGCCAGCACCCTGACAGTGAACACTGAAGCTTTCTTT. Full variable domain (outside the CDR3, taken from reference TRBV2 and TRBJ1-1): EPEVTQTPSHQVTQMGQEVILRCVPISNHLYFYWYRQILGQKVEFLVSFYNNEISEKSEIFDDQFSVERPDGSNFTLKIRSTKLEDSAMYFCASTLTVNTEAFFGQGTRLTVV.

The genes are TRBV2 and TRBJ2-7; D might be TRBD2 (6 bases). The CDR3 loop spans 14 amino acids. CDR1 and CDR2 (germline): SNHLY, FYNNEI. With 8 bases removed from V and 5 bases from J, the gap between germline ends came to 19 bases. CDR3: CASSSRDFYNEQYF. CDR3 bases: TGTGCCAGCTCTAGCCGGGACTTCTACAACGAGCAGTACTTC.

About this clone itself: At the DNA level, this CDR3 is encoded by other sequences in the same sample as well. The rearrangement uses TRBV27 and TRBJ2-1; no clear D gene. V was clipped by 0 bases and J by 7 bases, with 1 base between them. Germline V gene sequence: CDR1 MNHEY, CDR2 SMNVEV (reference sequence). The CDR3 covers 11 residues. The CDR3 nucleotides are TGTGCCAGCAGTTTATCTAATGAGCAGTTCTTC. Protein product: CASSLSNEQFF.

This chain links TRBV6-1 with TRBJ2-5, with 11 nucleotides matching TRBD1. Germline V gene lookup returns CDR1 MNHNS and CDR2 SASEGT. The CDR3 contains 13 residues. The junction had 3 bases not matched to a gene; V was cut back by 4 bases and J by 8 bases. CDR3: CASSGTGGYTQYF. DNA for the CDR3: TGTGCCAGCAGTGGGACAGGGGGCTATACCCAGTACTTC.

About this clone: This specimen includes other DNA sequences encoding the same CDR3. The V call is TRBV19, the J call TRBJ1-2; TRBD1 matches 9 bases. Trimming took 5 bases from V and 4 from J; bases not matched to a gene: 5. This CDR3 has 14 residues. Germline values: CDR1 LNHDA, CDR2 SQIVND (reference sequence). The CDR3, as DNA: TGTGCCAGTAGTCTGGGACAGGGCAGCTATGGCTACACCTTC. Translated, it gives CASSLGQGSYGYTF.